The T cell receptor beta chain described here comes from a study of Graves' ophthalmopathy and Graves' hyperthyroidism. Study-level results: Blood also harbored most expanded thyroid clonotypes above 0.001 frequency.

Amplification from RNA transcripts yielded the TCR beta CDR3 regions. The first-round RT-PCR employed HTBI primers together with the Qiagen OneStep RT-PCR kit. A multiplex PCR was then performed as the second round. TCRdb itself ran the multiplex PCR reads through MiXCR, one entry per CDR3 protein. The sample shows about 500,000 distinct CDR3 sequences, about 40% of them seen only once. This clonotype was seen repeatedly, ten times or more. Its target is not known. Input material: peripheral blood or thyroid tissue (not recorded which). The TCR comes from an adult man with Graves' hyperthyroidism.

The CDR3 region has the DNA TGCGCCAGCAGCCCCAGGGGATCCCACTCCTACGAGCAGTACTTC. Translated: CASSPRGSHSYEQYF. The chain has TRBV5-1 and TRBJ2-7; D might be TRBD1 (6 bases). The CDR3 consists of 15 residues. Trimming cost V 4 bases and J 0 bases, with 14 bases left between them. Looked up from germline, CDR1 is SGHRS and CDR2 is YFSETQ.